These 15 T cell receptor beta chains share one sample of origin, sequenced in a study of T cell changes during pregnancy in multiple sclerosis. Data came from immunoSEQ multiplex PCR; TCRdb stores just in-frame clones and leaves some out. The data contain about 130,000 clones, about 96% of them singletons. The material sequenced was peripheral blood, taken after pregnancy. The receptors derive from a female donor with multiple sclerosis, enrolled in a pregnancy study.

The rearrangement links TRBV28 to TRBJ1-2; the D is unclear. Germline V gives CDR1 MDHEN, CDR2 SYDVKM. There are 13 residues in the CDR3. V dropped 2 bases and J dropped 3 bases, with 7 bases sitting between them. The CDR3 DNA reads TGTGCCAGCAGTTTAGGCGGATACTATGGCTACACCTTC. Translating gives CASSLGGYYGYTF.

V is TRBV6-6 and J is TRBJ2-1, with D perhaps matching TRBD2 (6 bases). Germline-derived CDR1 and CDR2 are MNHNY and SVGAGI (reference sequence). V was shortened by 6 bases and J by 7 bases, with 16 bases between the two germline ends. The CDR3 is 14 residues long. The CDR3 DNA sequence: TGTGCCAGCAGCCTCTCGGGAGTACAGAATGAGCAGTTCTTC. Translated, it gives CASSLSGVQNEQFF.

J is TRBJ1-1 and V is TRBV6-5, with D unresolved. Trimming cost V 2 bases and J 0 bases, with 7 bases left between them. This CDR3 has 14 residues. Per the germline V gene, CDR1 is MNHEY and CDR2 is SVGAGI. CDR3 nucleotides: TGTGCCAGCAGTTACGCATACATGAACACTGAAGCTTTCTTT. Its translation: CASSYAYMNTEAFF.

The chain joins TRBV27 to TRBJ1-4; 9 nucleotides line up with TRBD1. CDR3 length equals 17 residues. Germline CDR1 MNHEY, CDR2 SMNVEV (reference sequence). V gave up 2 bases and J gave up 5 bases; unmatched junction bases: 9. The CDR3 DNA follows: TGTGCCAGCAGTTTACTCTATCCGGGGACAGGGAATGAAAAACTGTTTTTT. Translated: CASSLLYPGTGNEKLFF.

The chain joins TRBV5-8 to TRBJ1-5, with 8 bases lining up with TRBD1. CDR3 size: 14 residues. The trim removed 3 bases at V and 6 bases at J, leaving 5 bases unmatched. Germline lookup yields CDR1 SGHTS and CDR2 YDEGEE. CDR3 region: CASSYSGGGQPQHF. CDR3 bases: TGTGCCAGCAGCTATTCAGGGGGCGGTCAGCCCCAGCATTTT.

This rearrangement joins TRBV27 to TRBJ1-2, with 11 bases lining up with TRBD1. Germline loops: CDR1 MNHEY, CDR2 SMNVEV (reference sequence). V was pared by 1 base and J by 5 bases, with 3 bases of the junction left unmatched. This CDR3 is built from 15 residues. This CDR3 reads CASSLLGTGGYGYTF. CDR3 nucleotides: TGTGCCAGCAGTTTATTGGGGACAGGGGGTTATGGCTACACCTTC.

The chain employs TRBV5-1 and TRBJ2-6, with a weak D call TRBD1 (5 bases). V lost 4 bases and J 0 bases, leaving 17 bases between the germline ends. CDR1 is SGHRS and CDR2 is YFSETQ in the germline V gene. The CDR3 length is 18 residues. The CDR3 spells CASSPATKTGSGANVLTF. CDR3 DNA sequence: TGCGCCAGCAGCCCGGCGACAAAAACAGGCTCTGGGGCCAACGTCCTGACTTTC.

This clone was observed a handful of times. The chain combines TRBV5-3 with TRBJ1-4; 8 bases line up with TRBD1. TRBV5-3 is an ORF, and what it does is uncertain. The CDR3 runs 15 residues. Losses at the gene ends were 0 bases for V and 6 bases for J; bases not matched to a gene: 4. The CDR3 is CARSLEPGGYEKLFF. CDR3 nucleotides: TGTGCCAGAAGCTTGGAGCCAGGGGGCTATGAAAAACTGTTTTTT.

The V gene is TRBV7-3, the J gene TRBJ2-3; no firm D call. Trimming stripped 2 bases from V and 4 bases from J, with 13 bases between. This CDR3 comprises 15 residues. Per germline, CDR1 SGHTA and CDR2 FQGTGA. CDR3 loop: CASSLLRTTPDTQYF. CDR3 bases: TGTGCCAGCAGCTTACTTCGTACTACCCCAGATACGCAGTATTTT.

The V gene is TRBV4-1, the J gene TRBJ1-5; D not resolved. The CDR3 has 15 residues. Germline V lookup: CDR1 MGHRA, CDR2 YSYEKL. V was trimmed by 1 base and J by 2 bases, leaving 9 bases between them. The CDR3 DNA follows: TGCGCCAGCAGCCAAGTTAAGGCGGGCAATCAGCCCCAGCATTTT. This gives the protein CASSQVKAGNQPQHF.

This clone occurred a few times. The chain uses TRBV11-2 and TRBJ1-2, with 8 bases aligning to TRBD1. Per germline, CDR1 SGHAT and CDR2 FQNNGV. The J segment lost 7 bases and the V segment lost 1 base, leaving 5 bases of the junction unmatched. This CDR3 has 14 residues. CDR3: CASSLGTGTGGYTF. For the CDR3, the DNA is TGTGCCAGCAGCTTAGGGACAGGGACGGGTGGCTACACCTTC.

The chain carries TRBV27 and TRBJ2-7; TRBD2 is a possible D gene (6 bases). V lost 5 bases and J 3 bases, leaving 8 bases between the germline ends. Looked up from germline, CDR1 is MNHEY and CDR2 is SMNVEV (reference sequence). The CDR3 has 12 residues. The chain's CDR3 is CASSGGVYEQYF. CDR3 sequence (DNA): TGTGCCAGCAGTGGAGGGGTCTACGAGCAGTACTTC.

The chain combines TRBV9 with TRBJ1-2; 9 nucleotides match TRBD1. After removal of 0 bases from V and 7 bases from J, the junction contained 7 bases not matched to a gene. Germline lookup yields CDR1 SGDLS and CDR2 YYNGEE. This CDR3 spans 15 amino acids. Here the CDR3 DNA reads TGTGCCAGCAGCGTAGGTTTACAGGGGGCGCTTGGCTACACCTTC. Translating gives CASSVGLQGALGYTF.

CDR3: CASRFLVRGAAQPQHF. In nucleotides, the CDR3 is TGTGCCAGCAGATTCCTCGTTCGGGGGGCAGCTCAGCCCCAGCATTTT. The V call is TRBV28, the J call TRBJ1-5; the D gene is possibly TRBD1 (6 bases). Per germline, CDR1 MDHEN and CDR2 SYDVKM. CDR3 length equals 16 residues. The ends were cut back, 6 bases at V and 6 bases at J, with 21 bases in the middle.

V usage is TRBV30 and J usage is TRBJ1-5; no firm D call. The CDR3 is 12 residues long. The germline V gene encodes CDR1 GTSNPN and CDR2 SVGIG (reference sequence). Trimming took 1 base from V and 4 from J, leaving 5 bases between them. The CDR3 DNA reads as TGTGCCTGGAGTGAAACTAATCAGCCCCAGCATTTT. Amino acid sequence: CAWSETNQPQHF.